These 5 T cell receptor beta chains share one sample of origin, sequenced in a study of cytomegalovirus exposure and HLA in healthy donors. The method was immunoSEQ multiplex PCR; TCRdb's version includes in-frame clones alone and lacks a portion of them. The sample includes fewer than 80,000 clones, approximately 96% of them seen just once. The sample consisted of PBMCs. The receptor set was obtained from a woman aged 18-35 years in good health and CMV-seropositive.

V usage is TRBV7-2 and J usage is TRBJ2-6; unclear D gene. Germline CDR1 is SGHTA and CDR2 is FQGNSA. V was cut by 4 bases and J by 0 bases, with 13 bases left in between. CDR3 size: 17 residues. In nucleotides, the CDR3 is TGTGCCAGCAGCTCCTCGGTACGGAGCTCTGGGGCCAACGTCCTGACTTTC. It codes for CASSSSVRSSGANVLTF. The whole variable domain, filled in from reference TRBV7-2 and TRBJ2-6, reads GAGVSQSPSNKVTEKGKDVELRCDPISGHTALYWYRQSLGQGLEFLIYFQGNSAPDKSGLPSDRFSAERTGGSVSTLTIQRTQQEDSAVYLCASSSSVRSSGANVLTFGAGSRLTVL.

The chain combines TRBV7-2 with TRBJ1-2; 10 bases line up with TRBD1. CDR1 is SGHTA, CDR2 FQGNSA, per germline. Losses at the gene ends were 5 bases for V and 5 bases for J; bases not matched to a gene: 8. The CDR3 is 15 residues long. CDR3 bases: TGTGCCAGCAGCCCAACCGGGACAGGGGCGTATGGCTACACCTTC. It encodes CASSPTGTGAYGYTF.

The CDR3 DNA follows: TGTGCCAGCAGGAGGGCTAGCGAGTCCTACGAGCAGTACTTC. Translation: CASRRASESYEQYF. The chain employs TRBV5-4 and TRBJ2-7; possibly TRBD2 for D (6 bases). Trimming took off 5 bases at V and 1 base at J, with 13 bases between the two ends. The CDR3 runs 14 residues. Germline CDR1 is SGHNT and CDR2 is YYREEE (reference sequence). The full variable domain, with the rest looked up from reference TRBV5-4 and TRBJ2-7, is ETGVTQSPTHLIKTRGQQVTLRCSSQSGHNTVSWYQQALGQGPQFIFQYYREEENGRGNFPPRFSGLQFPNYSSELNVNALELDDSALYLCASRRASESYEQYFGPGTRLTVT.

The chain combines TRBV19 with TRBJ1-5, with D possibly matching TRBD1 (5 bases). Germline-derived CDR1 and CDR2 are LNHDA and SQIVND (reference sequence). The CDR3 spans 16 residues. Trimming took off 5 bases at V and 5 bases at J, with 19 bases between the two ends. Here the CDR3 DNA reads TGTGCCAGTAGTTCGAGACAGCCATGGGGCCATCAGCCCCAGCATTTT. As protein: CASSSRQPWGHQPQHF.

The chain links TRBV19 to TRBJ2-7; possible D gene TRBD2, 6 bases. This CDR3 is 14 amino acids long. Trimming stripped 3 bases from V and 2 bases from J, with 11 bases between. Germline lookup yields CDR1 LNHDA and CDR2 SQIVND (reference sequence). CDR3 bases: TGTGCCAGTAGTATTAAGGCGGGGACCTACGAGCAGTACTTC. Translating it yields CASSIKAGTYEQYF.